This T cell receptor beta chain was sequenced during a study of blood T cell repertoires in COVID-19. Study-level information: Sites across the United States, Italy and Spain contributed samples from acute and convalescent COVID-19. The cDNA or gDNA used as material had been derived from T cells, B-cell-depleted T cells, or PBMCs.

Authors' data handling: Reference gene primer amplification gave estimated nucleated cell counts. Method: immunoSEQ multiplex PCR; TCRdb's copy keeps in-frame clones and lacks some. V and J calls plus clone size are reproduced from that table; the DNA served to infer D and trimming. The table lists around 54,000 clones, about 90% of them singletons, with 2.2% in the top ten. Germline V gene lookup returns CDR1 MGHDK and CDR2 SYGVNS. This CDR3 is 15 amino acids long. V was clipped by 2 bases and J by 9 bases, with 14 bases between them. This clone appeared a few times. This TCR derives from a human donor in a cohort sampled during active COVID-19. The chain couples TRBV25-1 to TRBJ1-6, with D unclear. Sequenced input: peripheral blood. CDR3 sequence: CASSEPRIGSSPLHF. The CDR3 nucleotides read TGTGCCAGCAGTGAACCCAGAATAGGGAGTTCACCCCTCCACTTT.